One sample yielded the 27 T cell receptor beta chains listed below, sequenced in a study of blood T cell repertoires in COVID-19. Profiled with immunoSEQ multiplex PCR; TCRdb holds only in-frame clones, not every one. The data hold just over 90,000 clones, with more than 65% observed a single time. Sequencing was performed on peripheral blood. These receptors all stem from a human donor in a cohort sampled during active COVID-19.

This clone is classed as medium-sized. J is TRBJ2-1 and V is TRBV28; no firm D call. Deletions cut 5 bases from V and 9 bases from J, with 11 bases between. The CDR3 is 12 residues long. CDR1 is MDHEN and CDR2 is SYDVKM in the germline V gene. CDR3 sequence reads: CASSPKRREQFF. CDR3 DNA sequence: TGTGCCAGCAGTCCAAAGAGGCGTGAGCAGTTCTTC.

To note about this clone: The junction departs from germline at one end; a sequencing error may be responsible. V and J are TRBV7-2 and TRBJ2-1, with D maybe TRBD1 (6 bases). The CDR3 has 13 residues. Per the germline V gene, CDR1 is SGHTA and CDR2 is FQGNSA. Written as DNA, the CDR3 is TGTGCCAGCAGCTTAAATCCACAAGGGGGAGTGGTCTTC. This codes for CASSLNPQGGVVF. Full variable domain (remainder filled in from reference TRBV7-2 and TRBJ2-1): GAGVSQSPSNKVTEKGKDVELRCDPISGHTALYWYRQSLGQGLEFLIYFQGNSAPDKSGLPSDRFSAERTGGSVSTLTIQRTQQEDSAVYLCASSLNPQGGVVFGPGTRLTVL.

The chain recombines TRBV4-2 with TRBJ2-2, with D possibly being TRBD1 (7 bases). Deletions cut 5 bases from V and 1 base from J, with 14 bases between. The CDR3 runs to 16 residues. CDR1 is LGHNA, CDR2 YNFKEQ, per germline. CDR3 amino acids: CASSARQGGNTGELFF. The CDR3, as DNA: TGTGCCAGCAGCGCACGACAGGGAGGGAACACCGGGGAGCTGTTTTTT.

This clone was counted once. The rearrangement uses TRBV4-1 and TRBJ2-1; 7 bases line up with TRBD2. Trimming removed 3 bases from V and 7 bases from J; junction bases left unmatched: 9. This CDR3 region has 15 residues. Germline V CDR1 and CDR2: MGHRA, YSYEKL. The CDR3 sequence is CASSQRASGDNEQFF. The CDR3 DNA sequence: TGCGCCAGCAGCCAGAGGGCTAGCGGAGATAATGAGCAGTTCTTC.

V is TRBV5-1 and J is TRBJ2-1; 13 bases map to TRBD2. CDR3 size: 16 residues. Germline CDR1 SGHRS, CDR2 YFSETQ. V gave up 5 bases and J gave up 7 bases; unmatched junction bases: 9. CDR3 DNA: TGCGCCAGCAGACCACAACTAGCGGGAGGGGGAAATGAGCAGTTCTTC. It specifies CASRPQLAGGGNEQFF.

The rearrangement uses TRBV4-1 and TRBJ2-1; the match to TRBD2 covers 13 bases. J gave up 5 bases and V 4 bases, and 17 bases lay outside the gene matches. This CDR3 comprises 20 residues. The germline V gene has CDR1 MGHRA and CDR2 YSYEKL. This CDR3 is CASSPRGLAGVLSTNNEQFF. CDR3 in DNA: TGCGCCAGCAGCCCCCGAGGACTAGCGGGAGTTTTATCCACAAACAATGAGCAGTTCTTC.

This chain connects TRBV5-1 to TRBJ2-7, with D perhaps matching TRBD1 (5 bases). CDR1 is SGHRS and CDR2 is YFSETQ in the germline V gene. The CDR3 sequence is 14 residues long. V was trimmed by 0 bases and J by 6 bases, leaving 13 bases between them. Here the CDR3 reads CASSLGVREAEQYF. The CDR3 nucleotides are TGCGCCAGCAGCTTGGGCGTCAGGGAAGCCGAGCAGTACTTC.

This clone showed up just once. The chain combines TRBV6-6 with TRBJ1-1; D may be TRBD1 (6 bases). The CDR3 consists of 13 residues. In germline, CDR1 is MNHNY, CDR2 SVGAGI (reference sequence). V was clipped by 10 bases and J by 10 bases, with 22 bases between them. The CDR3 region is CATCSATGIGAFF. The CDR3 nucleotides read TGTGCCACCTGCTCGGCGACAGGTATCGGAGCTTTCTTT.

The chain is built from TRBV4-1 and TRBJ2-3; D is undetermined. CDR1 is MGHRA, CDR2 YSYEKL, per germline. Trimming took 5 bases from V and 2 from J, leaving 14 bases between them. This CDR3 spans 15 amino acids. The CDR3 bases are TGCGCCAGCAGCTCCTTGGGCCTGAACACAGATACGCAGTATTTT. Translated: CASSSLGLNTDTQYF.

The chain combines TRBV28 with TRBJ2-1; 8 bases map to TRBD1. J was trimmed by 0 bases and V by 3 bases; bases with no gene match: 4. Germline V gene data show CDR1 as MDHEN and CDR2 as SYDVKM. The CDR3 consists of 16 residues. CDR3 bases: TGTGCCAGCAGTTTGAGGGGACAGGCCTCCTACAATGAGCAGTTCTTC. Translated: CASSLRGQASYNEQFF.

The chain links TRBV18 to TRBJ2-2, with D uncertain. V lost 4 bases to trimming and J lost 6 bases, with 9 bases between them. The CDR3 runs 13 residues. From germline, CDR1 is KGHSH and CDR2 LQKENI. The CDR3 nucleotides read TGTGCCAGCTCACTGCTAGAGGCCGGGGAGCTGTTTTTT. Translation: CASSLLEAGELFF.

This sequence joins TRBV30 and TRBJ2-1, with D perhaps matching TRBD1 (6 bases). Deletions cut 3 bases from V and 6 bases from J, with 12 bases between. The CDR3 totals 13 residues. The germline CDR1 and CDR2 sequences are GTSNPN and SVGIG (reference sequence). CDR3 amino acids: CAWSRGGGNEQFF. As DNA, the CDR3 is TGTGCCTGGAGCAGGGGTGGAGGCAATGAGCAGTTCTTC.

This clone occurred a few times. This rearrangement joins TRBV19 to TRBJ1-1, with D perhaps TRBD1 (6 bases). The length of the CDR3 is 14 residues. V lost 7 bases, J lost 0 bases, and 12 bases lay in between. Germline CDR1 LNHDA, CDR2 SQIVND (reference sequence). CDR3 protein: CASISDRLNTEAFF. CDR3 nucleotide sequence: TGTGCCAGTATCTCCGACAGGCTGAACACTGAAGCTTTCTTT.

The gene calls are TRBV7-9 and TRBJ2-1, with D possibly TRBD2 on 6 matching bases. V gave up 4 bases and J gave up 5 bases, with 12 bases separating them. CDR1 is SEHNR, CDR2 FQNEAQ, per germline (reference sequence). The CDR3 runs 14 residues. The CDR3 DNA is TGTGCCAGCAGCTCTACGACTAGAAACAATGAGCAGTTCTTC. It is translated as CASSSTTRNNEQFF.

The chain combines TRBV30 with TRBJ1-2; D ambiguous. V shed 0 bases and J shed 8 bases, with 7 bases lying between them. This CDR3 contains 11 residues. Germline V gene lookup returns CDR1 GTSNPN and CDR2 SVGIG (reference sequence). CDR3 nucleotide sequence: TGTGCCTGGAGTGTACAGATGGGCTACACCTTC. This sequence encodes CAWSVQMGYTF.

The chain links TRBV6-5 to TRBJ2-3, with no clear D. This CDR3 comprises 15 residues. V was clipped by 8 bases and J by 0 bases, with 15 bases between them. Germline CDR1 reads MNHEY; CDR2 reads SVGAGI. CDR3 sequence (DNA): TGTGCCAGCGCCCCCGTAAGGAGCAGCACAGATACGCAGTATTTT. Protein: CASAPVRSSTDTQYF.

The chain recombines TRBV25-1 with TRBJ2-3; 7 positions match TRBD1. The V gene end was trimmed by 4 bases and the J gene end by 2 bases; junction bases not matched to a gene: 3. Germline lookup yields CDR1 MGHDK and CDR2 SYGVNS. This CDR3 contains 14 residues. CDR3 sequence (DNA): TGTGCCAGCAGTGGGGACAGTTACACAGATACGCAGTATTTT. Encoded protein: CASSGDSYTDTQYF.

The chain carries TRBV18 and TRBJ2-1; maybe TRBD2 (6 bases). Germline V lookup: CDR1 KGHSH, CDR2 LQKENI. V was clipped by 3 bases and J by 8 bases, with 8 bases between them. This CDR3 is built from 12 residues. In nucleotides, the CDR3 is TGTGCCAGCTCACCCGGGGGTCATGAGCAGTTCTTC. Protein sequence: CASSPGGHEQFF.

The chain employs TRBV28 and TRBJ1-2, with TRBD1 matching 8 bases. The J segment lost 4 bases and the V segment lost 2 bases, leaving 12 bases of the junction unmatched. The CDR3 sequence is 17 residues long. Germline lookup yields CDR1 MDHEN and CDR2 SYDVKM. CDR3 amino acids: CASSLGGQALSPYGYTF. The CDR3, as DNA: TGTGCCAGCAGTTTAGGGGGACAGGCTCTTTCCCCCTATGGCTACACCTTC.

The chain links TRBV28 to TRBJ1-1; D gene unclear. This CDR3 region has 14 residues. Germline values: CDR1 MDHEN, CDR2 SYDVKM. V shed 6 bases and J shed 4 bases, with 15 bases lying between them. The CDR3 sequence is CASRGDTASTEAFF. The CDR3 coding sequence is TGTGCCAGCAGGGGCGACACGGCTTCCACTGAAGCTTTCTTT.

This chain uses TRBV5-1 with TRBJ1-3; weak D call: TRBD1 (5 bases). This CDR3 is built from 15 residues. Trimming shortened V by 3 bases and J by 1 base, and 11 bases separated the two germline ends. The germline V gene encodes CDR1 SGHRS and CDR2 YFSETQ. Here the CDR3 DNA reads TGCGCCAGCAGCTCGGCGGGGGGATCTGGAAACACCATATATTTT. As protein: CASSSAGGSGNTIYF.

This chain uses TRBV11-2 with TRBJ1-4, with D possibly TRBD1 on 6 matching bases. The CDR3 contains 14 residues. Per the germline V gene, CDR1 is SGHAT and CDR2 is FQNNGV. Trimming cost V 1 base and J 5 bases, with 8 bases left between them. The CDR3 coding sequence is TGTGCCAGCAGCTTAGTGACAGGAAATGAAAAACTGTTTTTT. As protein: CASSLVTGNEKLFF.

The J gene is TRBJ2-3, the V gene TRBV7-2; 7 nucleotides line up with TRBD2. Germline loops: CDR1 SGHTA, CDR2 FQGNSA. The CDR3 loop spans 16 amino acids. Losses at the gene ends were 2 bases for V and 2 bases for J; bases not matched to a gene: 7. CDR3 residues: CASSLRVAGATDTQYF. In nucleotides, the CDR3 is TGTGCCAGCAGCTTAAGAGTGGCGGGAGCCACAGATACGCAGTATTTT.

The J gene is TRBJ1-4, the V gene TRBV2, with TRBD1 as a possible D gene (5 bases). V gave up 5 bases and J gave up 2 bases, with 9 bases separating them. This CDR3 contains 14 residues. CDR1 is SNHLY, CDR2 FYNNEI, per germline. This CDR3 is CASSRQTTNEKLFF. The CDR3 region has the DNA TGTGCCAGCAGTAGACAGACGACTAATGAAAAACTGTTTTTT.

This chain joins TRBV4-2 and TRBJ1-6; D is perhaps TRBD1 (5 bases). Germline V lookup: CDR1 LGHNA, CDR2 YNFKEQ. V was clipped by 2 bases and J by 8 bases, with 25 bases between them. The CDR3 has 19 amino acids. CDR3 amino acids: CASSQSPPLGGPLDSPLHF. CDR3 coding DNA: TGTGCCAGCAGCCAAAGCCCTCCCCTGGGGGGTCCGCTCGATTCACCCCTCCACTTT.

The chain uses TRBV29-1 and TRBJ1-3, with D maybe TRBD1 (6 bases). Germline V gives CDR1 SQVTM, CDR2 ANQGSEA. This CDR3 is 14 amino acids long. V lost 2 bases, J lost 1 base, and 9 bases lay in between. The CDR3 nucleotides read TGCAGCGTTGAAAGGGGACAATCTGGAAACACCATATATTTT. Translating it yields CSVERGQSGNTIYF.

This clone was seen a handful of times. The chain employs TRBV7-2 and TRBJ2-3; TRBD2 aligns across 11 bases. The CDR3 has 16 amino acids. Germline V gene sequence: CDR1 SGHTA, CDR2 FQGNSA. Trimming cost V 3 bases and J 2 bases; bases outside gene matches: 4. The CDR3 region is CASSFRLAGTTDTQYF. The CDR3 DNA reads as TGTGCCAGCAGCTTCAGACTAGCGGGGACCACAGATACGCAGTATTTT.